Below, 32 T cell receptor beta chains from the same sample are listed, as sequenced in a study of regulatory T cells in long-lasting Graves disease. Documented time point: newly diagnosed GD, antithyroid drugs for less than 3 months. Following extraction of RNA from PBMCs, that RNA was used to make the TCR library. To make TCR beta libraries, researchers used iRepertoire HTBI primers and Arm-PCR of CDR3 regions. TCRdb ran MiXCR on the multiplex PCR reads and lists one entry per CDR3 protein. This sample has fewer than 550,000 distinct CDR3 sequences, with about a sixth found just once. Another study also made use of these data, one on T cells in Graves' hyperthyroidism and ophthalmopathy.

This specimen consisted of peripheral blood mononuclear cells (PBMCs), obtained at new diagnosis, from a patient treated with antithyroid drugs. These receptors all stem from a young woman with Graves disease.

This clonotype came up a few times. The CDR3 spells CASSPTFNEQFF. CDR3 DNA: TGTGCCAGCAGCCCAACTTTTAATGAGCAGTTCTTC. The chain recombines TRBV7-6 with TRBJ2-1; D is uncertain. The CDR3 spans 12 residues. The germline V gene has CDR1 SGHVS and CDR2 FNYEAQ. V was trimmed by 5 bases and J by 7 bases, leaving 9 bases between them.

This clonotype was detected many times. The gene calls are TRBV2 and TRBJ2-2; D gene unclear. Germline CDR1 reads SNHLY; CDR2 reads FYNNEI. The germline V and J ends were trimmed by 5 bases and 1 base, with 5 bases remaining between them. This CDR3 has 13 residues. DNA for the CDR3: TGTGCCAGCAGTATTCTGAACACCGGGGAGCTGTTTTTT. Encoded protein: CASSILNTGELFF.

Ten or more counts support this clonotype. The chain uses TRBV20-1 and TRBJ2-7; 9 nucleotides align to TRBD2. The CDR3 runs 13 residues. Germline CDR1 and CDR2: DFQATT and SNEGSKA (reference sequence). Unmatched junction bases numbered 4, after V lost 3 bases and J lost 4 bases. CDR3 nucleotide sequence: TGCAGTGCTAGGGGACTAGCAGATTACGAGCAGTACTTC. This gives the protein CSARGLADYEQYF.

This clonotype was seen at least ten times. A junction end diverges from the germline sequence, so it may reflect a read error. The chain links TRBV28 to TRBJ2-7, with 9 bases fitting TRBD2. Germline assignment: CDR1 MDHEN and CDR2 SYDVKM. The CDR3 extends over 14 amino acids. Here the CDR3 reads CVSGYSGSPYEQYF. CDR3 coding DNA: TGTGTCAGCGGATATAGCGGGAGTCCCTACGAGCAGTACTTC. Variable domain in full (rest from reference TRBV28 and TRBJ2-7): DVKVTQSSRYLVKRTGEKVFLECVQDMDHENMFWYRQDPGLGLRLIYFSYDVKMKEKGDIPEGYSVSREKKERFSLILESASTNQTSMYLCVSGYSGSPYEQYFGPGTRLTVT.

This clonotype was recorded many times. The chain uses TRBV20-1 and TRBJ2-1; D is perhaps TRBD2 (5 bases). Between the trimmed V and J ends, which lost 5 bases and 8 bases, there was a span of 19 bases. The CDR3 sequence is 14 residues long. From germline, CDR1 is DFQATT and CDR2 SNEGSKA (reference sequence). This CDR3 is CSASLPRLADEQFF. The DNA for the CDR3 is TGCAGTGCTTCCCTCCCAAGGCTAGCCGATGAGCAGTTCTTC.

This chain's CDR3 is CASSRTGTSGRLSYEQYF. For the CDR3, the DNA is TGTGCCAGCAGTCGAACCGGGACTAGCGGGAGATTATCCTACGAGCAGTACTTC. This rearrangement joins TRBV14 to TRBJ2-7; 14 bases agree with TRBD2. With V trimmed by 6 bases and J by 1 base, 11 bases remained unmatched. In germline, CDR1 is SGHDN, CDR2 FVKESK. CDR3 length: 18 amino acids.

The chain uses TRBV10-2 and TRBJ2-4; 7 bases are shared with TRBD2. The CDR3 length is 16 residues. V dropped 5 bases and J dropped 0; count of bases not matched to a gene: 7. Germline-derived CDR1 and CDR2 are WSHSY and SAAADI. The chain's CDR3 is CASSRLADLAKNIQYF. The CDR3 nucleotides are TGCGCCAGCAGTAGGCTAGCGGACCTAGCCAAAAACATTCAGTACTTC.

This clonotype was counted a few times. The genes are TRBV29-1 and TRBJ1-4; D possibly corresponds to TRBD1 (5 bases). Germline CDR1 reads SQVTM; CDR2 reads ANQGSEA. The CDR3 runs 13 residues. The V and J ends lost 7 bases and 2 bases respectively, with 11 bases between them. CDR3 amino acids: CSAGGATNEKLFF. CDR3 nucleotides: TGCAGCGCCGGGGGTGCCACTAATGAAAAACTGTTTTTT. The entire variable domain, with the rest obtained from reference TRBV29-1 and TRBJ1-4, is as follows: SAVISQKPSRDICQRGTSLTIQCQVDSQVTMMFWYRQQPGQSLTLIATANQGSEATYESGFVIDKFPISRPNLTFSTLTVSNMSPEDSSIYLCSAGGATNEKLFFGSGTQLSVL.

This clonotype was seen at least ten times. V and J are TRBV29-1 and TRBJ1-5; possibly TRBD1 for D (6 bases). This CDR3 is 13 amino acids long. Germline assignment: CDR1 SQVTM and CDR2 ANQGSEA. Trimming shortened V by 6 bases and J by 2 bases, and 11 bases separated the two germline ends. The DNA of the CDR3 is TGCAGCGTGGGGGGCAGGGGCAATCAGCCCCAGCATTTT. Amino acids: CSVGGRGNQPQHF.

This clonotype was detected ten times or more. The chain employs TRBV20-1 and TRBJ2-5; D gene ambiguous. The CDR3 contains 12 residues. Germline-derived CDR1 and CDR2 are DFQATT and SNEGSKA (reference sequence). V was shortened by 2 bases and J by 2 bases, with 6 bases between the two germline ends. As DNA, the CDR3 is TGCAGTGCTAGATTGGCACAAGAGACCCAGTACTTC. The encoded protein is CSARLAQETQYF.

The rearrangement uses TRBV10-3 and TRBJ2-1; weak D call: TRBD1 (6 bases). CDR3 length equals 17 residues. Trimming took off 4 bases at V and 0 bases at J, with 16 bases between the two ends. The V gene's germline CDR1 is ENHRY and CDR2 SYGVKD. CDR3 in DNA: TGTGCCATCAGTGTTGTTGGGGGCCCGAGCTCCTACAATGAGCAGTTCTTC. Protein sequence: CAISVVGGPSSYNEQFF.

Ten or more counts support this clonotype. V usage is TRBV7-6 and J usage is TRBJ2-3, with 10 nucleotides matching TRBD2. Germline V CDR1 and CDR2: SGHVS, FNYEAQ. This CDR3 comprises 15 residues. Trimming at V came to 1 base and at J to 4 bases, leaving 2 bases not matched to a gene. The CDR3 DNA reads TGTGCCAGCAGCTTAGGGGGGACTAGCGCAGATACGCAGTATTTT. Protein: CASSLGGTSADTQYF.

This clonotype came up many times. The rearrangement links TRBV7-9 to TRBJ2-7; weak D call: TRBD1 (9 bases). Trimming shortened V by 7 bases and J by 4 bases, and 17 bases separated the two germline ends. This CDR3 region has 14 residues. Germline V gene lookup returns CDR1 SEHNR and CDR2 FQNEAQ (reference sequence). The CDR3 bases are TGTGCCAGCACGCGGGGGGACAGGGTTTACGAGCAGTACTTC. It yields the protein CASTRGDRVYEQYF.

This clonotype was seen a few times. This sequence joins TRBV7-9 and TRBJ1-4; 8 positions match TRBD1. Germline V gives CDR1 SEHNR, CDR2 FQNEAQ (reference sequence). The CDR3 is made up of 15 amino acids. V trimming: 7 bases; J trimming: 4 bases; junction bases outside the gene matches: 8. The CDR3 nucleotides are TGTGCCAGCACCTCCCAGGGACAGGATAATGAAAAACTGTTTTTT. Amino acid sequence: CASTSQGQDNEKLFF.

This clonotype was detected many times. The DNA for the CDR3 is TGTGCCAGCAGTTTAACTAGCGAGAACACCGGGGAGCTGTTTTTT. Encoded protein: CASSLTSENTGELFF. The V and J genes are TRBV6-5 and TRBJ2-2; 7 bases are shared with TRBD2. Per germline, CDR1 MNHEY and CDR2 SVGAGI. CDR3 length: 15 residues. V lost 4 bases, J lost 1 base, and 3 bases stayed unmatched.

This clonotype was recorded at least ten times. This chain connects TRBV28 to TRBJ2-7, with 10 bases that match TRBD1. Germline trimming cut 6 bases from V and 4 bases from J; bases unmatched to any gene: 3. CDR1 and CDR2 from the germline V gene are MDHEN and SYDVKM. This CDR3 has 13 residues. The CDR3 here is CASRRDRGYEQYF. The CDR3 coding sequence is TGTGCCAGCAGGAGGGACAGGGGTTACGAGCAGTACTTC.

There are many counts of this clonotype. The CDR3 protein is CSGPGGPGEQFF. DNA for the CDR3: TGCAGCGGGCCGGGAGGGCCCGGTGAGCAGTTCTTC. The V and J genes are TRBV29-1 and TRBJ2-1; 8 bases match TRBD2. The CDR3 is 12 residues long. Trimming removed 7 bases from V and 9 bases from J; junction bases left unmatched: 8. The germline CDR1 and CDR2 sequences are SQVTM and ANQGSEA.

This clonotype was seen a few times. This sequence joins TRBV7-3 and TRBJ2-3, with TRBD2 matching 14 bases. Germline lookup yields CDR1 SGHTA and CDR2 FQGTGA. The V gene end was trimmed by 1 base and the J gene end by 5 bases; junction bases not matched to a gene: 5. The CDR3 runs 17 residues. This CDR3 reads CASSLKPGTSGRDTQYF. In DNA, the CDR3 is TGTGCCAGCAGCTTAAAGCCCGGGACTAGCGGGAGAGATACGCAGTATTTT.

Note on this clonotype: This may arise from a read error, as a much more abundant clone is one base away. J is TRBJ2-1 and V is TRBV28; 7 bases fit TRBD2. The germline gives CDR1 MDHEN, CDR2 SYDVKM. V lost 4 bases to trimming and J lost 6 bases; unmatched junction nucleotides: 12. The CDR3 length is 16 residues. CDR3 nucleotide sequence: TGTGCCAGCAGTTCCCCCGGGACTACAACTCTCAATGAGCAGTTCTTC. This translates into CASSSPGTTTLNEQFF.

The V gene is TRBV6-1, the J gene TRBJ2-7; perhaps D is TRBD1 or TRBD2 (6 bases each). V was trimmed by 8 bases and J by 3 bases, leaving 17 bases between them. This CDR3 spans 14 amino acids. Germline CDR1 MNHNS, CDR2 SASEGT. The CDR3 nucleotides read TGTGCCAGCCGGGATCGGGGGCTAAACTACGAGCAGTACTTC. Translated: CASRDRGLNYEQYF.

This clonotype was observed once. Given a much more abundant clone one base away, this may be a read error. The CDR3 is CASSLTSGSWRGNEQYF. CDR3 in DNA: TGTGCCAGCAGCCTAACTAGCGGGAGCTGGAGGGGCAATGAGCAGTACTTC. V usage is TRBV11-3 and J usage is TRBJ2-7; 11 nucleotides line up with TRBD2. CDR1 SGHNT and CDR2 YENEEA come from the germline V gene. V dropped 5 bases and J dropped 7; count of bases not matched to a gene: 16. The CDR3 covers 17 residues. Full variable domain (outside the CDR3, taken from reference TRBV11-3 and TRBJ2-7): EAGVVQSPRYKIIEKKQPVAFWCNPISGHNTLYWYLQNLGQGPELLIRYENEEAVDDSQLPKDRFSAERLKGVDSTLKIQPAELGDSAVYLCASSLTSGSWRGNEQYFGPGTRLTVT.

There are many counts of this clonotype. J is TRBJ2-3 and V is TRBV27; D tentatively reads TRBD1 or TRBD2 (5 bases each). V lost 6 bases to trimming and J lost 5 bases, with 15 bases between them. The CDR3 runs to 14 residues. CDR1 MNHEY and CDR2 SMNVEV come from the germline V gene (reference sequence). The CDR3 sequence: CASSRDLRGDTQYF. Written as DNA, the CDR3 is TGTGCCAGCAGCCGGGATCTGAGGGGAGATACGCAGTATTTT.

This clonotype was picked up a small number of times. This chain uses TRBV28 with TRBJ1-1; D possibly corresponds to TRBD1 (6 bases). The germline V and J ends were trimmed by 5 bases and 7 bases, with 20 bases remaining between them. This CDR3 spans 15 amino acids. The germline V gene encodes CDR1 MDHEN and CDR2 SYDVKM. This chain's CDR3 is CASSGAGAQEGEAFF. The CDR3 bases are TGTGCCAGCAGTGGGGCAGGGGCTCAAGAGGGTGAAGCTTTCTTT.

The rearrangement joins TRBV19 to TRBJ1-5; no reliable D call. The V end was cut by 7 bases, the J end by 6 bases, with 13 bases between. Germline CDR1 is LNHDA and CDR2 is SQIVND (reference sequence). The CDR3 is 13 residues long. The CDR3 region has the DNA TGTGCCAGTACCACGCGAGAGGCTCAGCCCCAGCATTTT. As protein: CASTTREAQPQHF.

A few counts support this clonotype. The chain uses TRBV5-1 and TRBJ2-5; no reliable D call. V shed 4 bases and J shed 3 bases, with 22 bases lying between them. The CDR3 is 17 residues long. CDR1 and CDR2 (germline): SGHRS, YFSETQ. The CDR3 region is CASSAFLHTGSEETQYF. In DNA form, the CDR3 reads TGCGCCAGCAGCGCATTTCTACATACGGGCAGCGAAGAGACCCAGTACTTC.

This clonotype has ten or more counts. The chain's CDR3 is CASSHSEETQYF. The CDR3 coding sequence is TGTGCCAGCAGCCACTCAGAAGAGACCCAGTACTTC. V is TRBV7-2 and J is TRBJ2-5; D is undetermined. Germline-derived CDR1 and CDR2 are SGHTA and FQGNSA. Deletions cut 5 bases from V and 3 bases from J, with 7 bases between. CDR3 length: 12 residues.

This clonotype appeared a few times. This chain links TRBV27 with TRBJ2-5; D not resolved. The CDR3 extends over 14 amino acids. Per the germline V gene, CDR1 is MNHEY and CDR2 is SMNVEV (reference sequence). The ends were cut back, 2 bases at V and 2 bases at J, with 9 bases in the middle. CDR3 coding DNA: TGTGCCAGCAGTTTAGCACCTTATCAAGAGACCCAGTACTTC. Its protein product is CASSLAPYQETQYF.

Many counts were recorded for this clonotype. The rearrangement joins TRBV20-1 to TRBJ2-1, with 11 bases identical to TRBD2. V shed 6 bases, J shed 2 bases, and the junction held 6 bases outside the gene matches. Germline lookup yields CDR1 DFQATT and CDR2 SNEGSKA (reference sequence). The CDR3 loop spans 15 amino acids. The CDR3, as DNA: TGCAGTGCAGTAGATAGCGGGAGGGCCTACAATGAGCAGTTCTTC. It codes for CSAVDSGRAYNEQFF.

This clonotype was seen many times. This rearrangement joins TRBV11-1 to TRBJ1-1; 8 nucleotides agree with TRBD1. The CDR3 has 15 residues. J lost 5 bases, V lost 4 bases, and 9 bases had no gene match. Germline CDR1 SGHAT, CDR2 FQDESV (reference sequence). The CDR3 nucleotides are TGTGCCAGCAGCTATATAGCAGGGGGCTTTACTGAAGCTTTCTTT. Translated, it gives CASSYIAGGFTEAFF.

This clonotype has a count of ten or more. The chain recombines TRBV20-1 with TRBJ2-7; maybe TRBD2 (6 bases). Trimming took 4 bases from V and 2 from J, leaving 15 bases between them. This CDR3 contains 14 residues. Per the germline V gene, CDR1 is DFQATT and CDR2 is SNEGSKA (reference sequence). This chain's CDR3 is CSAKRDGRPYEQYF. The CDR3 DNA sequence: TGCAGTGCTAAGAGGGACGGGAGACCCTACGAGCAGTACTTC.

This clonotype was observed many times. This chain connects TRBV6-4 to TRBJ2-2; the match to TRBD1 covers 10 bases. There are 17 residues in the CDR3. The V segment lost 5 bases and the J segment 0 bases; nucleotides outside the gene matches: 6. Germline loops: CDR1 MRHNA, CDR2 SNTAGT. The CDR3 loop is CASSRMGTGANTGELFF. The CDR3 DNA follows: TGTGCCAGCAGTCGCATGGGGACAGGGGCGAACACCGGGGAGCTGTTTTTT.

The V call is TRBV29-1, the J call TRBJ2-7, with D tentatively TRBD1 (6 bases). The germline V gene has CDR1 SQVTM and CDR2 ANQGSEA. The V gene lost 6 bases and the J gene lost 2 bases, with 14 bases spanning the gap. CDR3 length: 13 residues. The CDR3 DNA reads as TGCAGCGTCCGGGACATATCTCCCTACGAGCAGTACTTC. Amino acids: CSVRDISPYEQYF.